These 27 T cell receptor beta chains share one sample of origin, sequenced in a study of blood T cell repertoires in COVID-19. The assay was immunoSEQ multiplex PCR, and TCRdb's table has in-frame clones only and misses some. The sample has about 180,000 clones; approximately 85% are singletons. Input material: PBMCs or T cells enriched from blood (not recorded which). These receptors were taken from a woman in her thirties who had recovered from COVID-19.

The chain combines TRBV28 with TRBJ2-1; tentatively, D is TRBD1 (8 bases). Trimming stripped 8 bases from V and 6 bases from J, with 17 bases between. The germline CDR1 and CDR2 sequences are MDHEN and SYDVKM. The CDR3 sequence is 14 residues long. The CDR3 nucleotides read TGTGCCAGCTTAGTTCACAGGGGGGGCAATGAGCAGTTCTTC. Its translation is CASLVHRGGNEQFF.

This chain links TRBV2 with TRBJ2-3; TRBD2 matches at 8 bases. V was pared by 3 bases and J by 6 bases, with 5 bases of the junction left unmatched. Germline loops: CDR1 SNHLY, CDR2 FYNNEI. The CDR3 length is 14 residues. CDR3 in amino acids: CASSDTAGVDTQYF. CDR3 sequence (DNA): TGTGCCAGCAGTGACACAGCGGGGGTGGATACGCAGTATTTT.

The chain employs TRBV11-2 and TRBJ2-5; possible D gene TRBD1, 5 bases. Trimming left V 0 bases short and J 5 bases short, with 16 bases between. CDR1 and CDR2 (germline): SGHAT, FQNNGV. The CDR3 contains 16 residues. This CDR3 is CASSLELRWGRETQYF. The CDR3, as DNA: TGTGCCAGCAGCTTAGAGCTTCGATGGGGCAGGGAGACCCAGTACTTC.

The rearrangement uses TRBV5-1 and TRBJ2-5; maybe TRBD2 (5 bases). This CDR3 contains 19 residues. CDR1 SGHRS and CDR2 YFSETQ come from the germline V gene. V was clipped by 0 bases and J by 1 base, with 22 bases between them. CDR3 DNA: TGCGCCAGCAGCTTGGATACAGAGGAGGCCTGGCCCATCCAAGAGACCCAGTACTTC. Translation: CASSLDTEEAWPIQETQYF.

This CDR3 is CASSGSEAGTQYF. DNA of the CDR3: TGTGCCAGCAGCGGGAGCGAGGCGGGGACCCAGTACTTC. This chain connects TRBV7-2 to TRBJ2-5; weak D call: TRBD2 (5 bases). Trimming removed 5 bases from V and 7 bases from J, with 14 bases in between. CDR3 length: 13 residues. Per the germline V gene, CDR1 is SGHTA and CDR2 is FQGNSA.

The chain recombines TRBV3-1 (or the pseudogene TRBV3-2) with TRBJ2-1, with D tentatively TRBD1 (6 bases). The CDR3 is 14 residues long. In germline, CDR1 is LGHDT, CDR2 YNNKEL (reference sequence). The V gene lost 3 bases and the J gene lost 10 bases, with 16 bases spanning the gap. The CDR3 bases are TGTGCCAGCAGCCAGGCATTACAGGGATGGGAGCAGTTCTTC. It yields the protein CASSQALQGWEQFF.

This chain uses TRBV24-1 with TRBJ1-5; D unresolved. The CDR3 extends over 13 amino acids. V lost 9 bases to trimming and J lost 3 bases, with 11 bases between them. The germline V gene encodes CDR1 KGHDR and CDR2 SFDVKD. CDR3 amino acids: CATAEGSNQPQHF. CDR3 nucleotides: TGTGCCACCGCGGAGGGTTCCAATCAGCCCCAGCATTTT.

Only one count was recorded for this clone. V and J are TRBV24-1 and TRBJ2-3; D unresolved. This CDR3 comprises 12 residues. The germline V gene encodes CDR1 KGHDR and CDR2 SFDVKD. With 4 bases removed from V and 3 bases from J, the gap between germline ends came to 4 bases. The CDR3 bases are TGTGCCACCAGTGAAGAGACAGATACGCAGTATTTT. It codes for CATSEETDTQYF.

This sequence joins TRBV14 and TRBJ2-3; 10 bases align to TRBD2. V was pared by 3 bases and J by 1 base, with 10 bases of the junction left unmatched. The CDR3 is 18 residues long. The V gene's germline CDR1 is SGHDN and CDR2 FVKESK. This CDR3 is CASSQAQVLAGGTDTQYF. The CDR3 DNA reads TGTGCCAGCAGCCAGGCGCAGGTGCTAGCGGGAGGCACAGATACGCAGTATTTT.

The chain joins TRBV7-8 to TRBJ2-7; TRBD1 is a possible D gene (6 bases). Per germline, CDR1 SGHVS and CDR2 FQNEAQ. V was cut by 1 base and J by 6 bases, with 19 bases left in between. CDR3 length equals 16 residues. Here the CDR3 reads CASSLDTILRGTEQYF. The CDR3 nucleotides read TGTGCCAGCAGCTTAGATACGATTCTCAGGGGCACCGAGCAGTACTTC.

This sequence joins TRBV2 and TRBJ1-5, with unresolved D. This CDR3 is 14 amino acids long. CDR1 and CDR2 from the germline V gene are SNHLY and FYNNEI. Trimming shortened V by 2 bases and J by 0 bases, and 5 bases separated the two germline ends. The CDR3 DNA is TGTGCCAGCAGTGAACTGTATAGCAATCAGCCCCAGCATTTT. Encoded protein: CASSELYSNQPQHF. Using reference TRBV2 and TRBJ1-5 for the parts outside the CDR3, the full variable domain is EPEVTQTPSHQVTQMGQEVILRCVPISNHLYFYWYRQILGQKVEFLVSFYNNEISEKSEIFDDQFSVERPDGSNFTLKIRSTKLEDSAMYFCASSELYSNQPQHFGDGTRLSIL.

This clone was detected only once. V and J are TRBV28 and TRBJ2-4; possibly TRBD1 for D (5 bases). Looked up from germline, CDR1 is MDHEN and CDR2 is SYDVKM. V lost 7 bases and J lost 1, with 8 bases in between. The CDR3 consists of 13 residues. This CDR3 is CASTGLAKNIQYF. In DNA form, the CDR3 reads TGTGCCAGCACAGGGTTGGCCAAAAACATTCAGTACTTC.

About this clone itself: In the same sample, other DNA sequences code for this CDR3. The chain couples TRBV19 to TRBJ2-1, with 7 bases matching TRBD2. Germline V CDR1 and CDR2: LNHDA, SQIVND (reference sequence). The CDR3 extends over 12 amino acids. Losses at the gene ends were 5 bases for V and 6 bases for J; bases not matched to a gene: 1. CDR3 in DNA: TGTGCCAGTAGTCCTAGCGGCAATGAGCAGTTCTTC. Its protein is CASSPSGNEQFF.

The chain is built from TRBV4-1 and TRBJ2-5, with 13 bases aligning to TRBD2. Trimming removed 1 base from V and 4 bases from J; junction bases left unmatched: 3. This CDR3 has 16 residues. The germline V gene has CDR1 MGHRA and CDR2 YSYEKL. The CDR3 region is CASSQVGLAGIETQYF. CDR3 coding DNA: TGCGCCAGCAGCCAAGTGGGACTAGCGGGAATAGAGACCCAGTACTTC.

The chain recombines TRBV28 with TRBJ1-2; unclear D gene. CDR1 MDHEN and CDR2 SYDVKM come from the germline V gene. The CDR3 length is 13 residues. V lost 10 bases and J lost 5, with 17 bases in between. CDR3 coding DNA: TGTGCCACCCAACTAGGAAGACTATATGGCTACACCTTC. Translating it yields CATQLGRLYGYTF.

The genes are TRBV28 and TRBJ2-7; no definite D call. Germline lookup yields CDR1 MDHEN and CDR2 SYDVKM. This CDR3 spans 12 amino acids. Trimming cost V 5 bases and J 3 bases, with 8 bases left between them. CDR3: CASSATNYEQYF. The CDR3 nucleotides read TGTGCCAGCAGTGCGACAAACTACGAGCAGTACTTC.

The gene calls are TRBV18 and TRBJ1-4, with D perhaps TRBD1 (5 bases). The CDR3 is 16 amino acids. V lost 5 bases and J lost 3, with 16 bases in between. Germline values: CDR1 KGHSH, CDR2 LQKENI. The CDR3: CASSRNRIQANEKLFF. CDR3 nucleotide sequence: TGTGCCAGCTCAAGGAACAGGATTCAGGCTAATGAAAAACTGTTTTTT.

The chain carries TRBV2 and TRBJ1-4, with D possibly TRBD1 on 6 matching bases. Germline CDR1 SNHLY, CDR2 FYNNEI. The CDR3 loop spans 18 amino acids. The V end lost 7 bases, the J end lost 4 bases, and 25 bases lay between the germline ends. The CDR3 reads CASNIQEGGRVDNEKLFF. The CDR3 nucleotides read TGTGCCAGCAACATCCAAGAGGGGGGGAGAGTGGATAATGAAAAACTGTTTTTT. Combining the CDR3 with reference TRBV2 and TRBJ1-4 gives the whole variable domain EPEVTQTPSHQVTQMGQEVILRCVPISNHLYFYWYRQILGQKVEFLVSFYNNEISEKSEIFDDQFSVERPDGSNFTLKIRSTKLEDSAMYFCASNIQEGGRVDNEKLFFGSGTQLSVL.

CDR3: CASSQGASYEQYF. CDR3 bases: TGTGCCAGCAGCCAGGGGGCCTCCTACGAGCAGTACTTC. The chain uses TRBV14 and TRBJ2-7; weak D call: TRBD1 (6 bases). V shed 3 bases and J shed 0 bases, with 6 bases lying between them. This CDR3 spans 13 amino acids. Germline V lookup: CDR1 SGHDN, CDR2 FVKESK.

The chain recombines TRBV12-3 or TRBV12-4 with TRBJ1-1; tentative D call: TRBD1 (6 bases). The CDR3 is 12 amino acids. Trimming took off 6 bases at V and 4 bases at J, with 9 bases between the two ends. In DNA form, the CDR3 reads TGTGCCAGCAGAATAGGGGGCACTGAAGCTTTCTTT. Protein: CASRIGGTEAFF.

V gene TRBV30 combines with J gene TRBJ2-1; D possibly corresponds to TRBD2 (6 bases). CDR1 and CDR2 from the germline V gene are GTSNPN and SVGIG (reference sequence). V shed 3 bases and J shed 4 bases, with 13 bases lying between them. The CDR3 has 14 residues. CDR3 sequence (DNA): TGTGCCTGGAGCCGGGACTCTCCTTACAATGAGCAGTTCTTC. As protein: CAWSRDSPYNEQFF.

J is TRBJ2-5 and V is TRBV9, with TRBD1 as a possible D gene (6 bases). The V gene's germline CDR1 is SGDLS and CDR2 YYNGEE. V lost 5 bases and J 5 bases, leaving 16 bases between the germline ends. The CDR3 totals 14 residues. The CDR3 reads CASSKGQYLETQYF. Here the CDR3 DNA reads TGTGCCAGCAGTAAGGGACAATACCTGGAGACCCAGTACTTC.

This chain joins TRBV29-1 and TRBJ2-1; D not certain. V gave up 0 bases and J gave up 4 bases, with 16 bases separating them. CDR1 is SQVTM, CDR2 ANQGSEA, per germline. The CDR3 extends over 16 amino acids. The CDR3, as DNA: TGCAGCGTTGAAGACGGGTACGGAAAGATTTACAATGAGCAGTTCTTC. Its translation is CSVEDGYGKIYNEQFF.

The rearrangement links TRBV7-9 to TRBJ1-4; weak D call: TRBD1 (6 bases). Trimming shortened V by 3 bases and J by 7 bases, and 24 bases separated the two germline ends. CDR1 and CDR2 from the germline V gene are SEHNR and FQNEAQ (reference sequence). The CDR3 is made up of 18 amino acids. CDR3 in amino acids: CASSFQPGHRSGSEKLFF. CDR3 DNA: TGTGCCAGCAGCTTCCAACCGGGACACCGGTCGGGGAGTGAAAAACTGTTTTTT.

The chain combines TRBV7-6 with TRBJ1-1; TRBD1 matches 7 bases. Germline CDR1 reads SGHVS; CDR2 reads FNYEAQ. The CDR3 extends over 13 amino acids. After removal of 6 bases from V and 2 bases from J, the junction contained 3 bases not matched to a gene. CDR3 sequence reads: CASSYRGNTEAFF. The CDR3 DNA reads as TGTGCCAGCAGTTACAGGGGAAACACTGAAGCTTTCTTT.

The chain is built from TRBV27 and TRBJ2-2; no reliable D call. Germline CDR1 MNHEY, CDR2 SMNVEV (reference sequence). V was clipped by 2 bases and J by 6 bases, with 13 bases between them. This CDR3 is 15 amino acids long. CDR3 DNA sequence: TGTGCCAGCAGTTTACGGAGAAACACGGCCGGGGAGCTGTTTTTT. Its protein product is CASSLRRNTAGELFF.

This chain connects TRBV3-1 (or the pseudogene TRBV3-2) to TRBJ1-3; weak D call: TRBD1 (6 bases). The length of the CDR3 is 15 residues. Germline CDR1 reads LGHDT; CDR2 reads YNNKEL (reference sequence). V was clipped by 0 bases and J by 8 bases, with 14 bases between them. CDR3 region: CASSQDRGRGDTIYF. The CDR3 nucleotides are TGTGCCAGCAGCCAAGATAGGGGCAGGGGAGACACCATATATTTT.